Listed below are T cell receptor beta chains from one sample, sequenced in a study of vaccination and CD4 T cells after COVID-19. TCRdb reprocessed the PCR reads via MiXCR and lists one record per CDR3 protein. The table records 13,000 to 15,000 distinct CDR3 sequences, roughly 50% of them present only once. For these TCRs, the target antigens are not known. What was sequenced was CD4+ T cells from blood, cultured in vitro. These receptors were taken from a human donor who had recovered from COVID-19. Both conserved end residues are part of each CDR3. The order of the fields is D gene, J gene, clone size, V gene, CDR3 protein, CDR3 DNA. A D gene is named only where the DNA matches it firmly. Clone size is shown for a subset of rows, as once, few, many or a class of expanded clone.

-	TRBJ1-1	-	TRBV7-9	CASSQYPEAFF	TGTGCCAGCAGCCAATATCCTGAAGCTTTCTTT
TRBD1	TRBJ1-2	-	TRBV5-6	CASSSVGQGTIYGYTF	TGTGCCAGCAGTTCTGTTGGACAGGGGACTATCTATGGCTACACCTTC
-	TRBJ1-1	-	TRBV5-4	CASSSEQGNTEAFF	TGTGCCAGCAGCAGTGAACAGGGAAACACTGAAGCTTTCTTT
TRBD1	TRBJ1-2	-	TRBV7-3	CASSSSMTGDGRYTF	TGTGCCAGCAGCTCATCAATGACAGGGGATGGACGCTACACCTTC
-	TRBJ1-2	-	TRBV4-2	CASSQASGDIGYTF	TGTGCCAGCAGCCAAGCGTCGGGGGATATCGGCTACACCTTC
-	TRBJ2-1	-	TRBV29-1	CSVPTWTDFSSYNEQFF	TGCAGCGTTCCCACTTGGACGGACTTTAGCTCCTACAATGAGCAGTTCTTC
TRBD1	TRBJ1-5	few	TRBV27	CASKRGTGDRQPQHF	TGTGCCAGCAAACGGGGGACAGGGGACCGTCAGCCCCAGCATTTT
TRBD1	TRBJ1-1	-	TRBV18	CASSSGTGGDEAFF	TGTGCCAGCTCTTCCGGGACAGGGGGAGATGAAGCTTTCTTT
TRBD2	TRBJ2-5	-	TRBV10-2	CASSDSGIGPGETQYF	TGCGCCAGCAGCGATAGCGGGATAGGGCCGGGGGAGACCCAGTACTTC
-	TRBJ1-2	-	TRBV7-2	CASSLEGWSYTF	TGTGCCAGCAGCTTAGAGGGTTGGAGCTACACCTTC
TRBD2	TRBJ2-2	-	TRBV10-3	CAIRTSGSWDTGELFF	TGTGCCATCAGGACTAGCGGGAGTTGGGACACCGGGGAGCTGTTTTTT
-	TRBJ1-1	-	TRBV19	CASLGGLHTEAFF	TGTGCCAGCCTCGGGGGCTTACACACTGAAGCTTTCTTT
-	TRBJ2-1	-	TRBV20-1	CSASFSARYNEQFF	TGCAGTGCTAGCTTTAGCGCTAGATACAATGAGCAGTTCTTC
-	TRBJ2-2	-	TRBV7-2	CASSLEWGYGGELFF	TGTGCCAGCAGCTTAGAATGGGGGTACGGCGGGGAGCTGTTTTTT
-	TRBJ2-3	few	TRBV6-5	CASSYRRAVTDTQYF	TGTGCCAGCAGTTATCGACGGGCCGTCACAGATACGCAGTATTTT
-	TRBJ2-2	once	TRBV7-2	CASSPLLSGARGTGELFF	TGTGCCAGCAGCCCGTTACTTTCGGGGGCGCGGGGCACCGGGGAGCTGTTTTTT
-	TRBJ1-2	-	TRBV28	CASSLQAANYGYTF	TGTGCCAGCAGTTTACAGGCTGCTAACTATGGCTACACCTTC
-	TRBJ2-1	-	TRBV7-3	CASSLTNEQFF	TGTGCCAGCAGCTTAACTAATGAGCAGTTCTTC
TRBD1	TRBJ1-2	-	TRBV7-9	CASSLAAQGDGYTF	TGTGCCAGCAGCTTAGCCGCCCAGGGGGATGGCTACACCTTC
-	TRBJ2-3	-	TRBV7-2	CASSAQHGARHTQYF	TGTGCCAGCAGCGCACAACACGGTGCCCGACATACGCAGTATTTT
-	TRBJ2-6	-	TRBV7-3	CASSLTGGGSGANVLTF	TGTGCCAGCAGCTTAACAGGGGGGGGCTCTGGGGCCAACGTCCTGACTTTC
-	TRBJ1-5	-	TRBV20-1	CSAAGQQFNQPQHF	TGCAGTGCAGCGGGGCAGCAGTTCAATCAGCCCCAGCATTTT
-	TRBJ1-2	-	TRBV14	CASSQLSAGGGYTF	TGTGCCAGCAGCCAACTCTCCGCGGGGGGTGGCTACACCTTC
TRBD1	TRBJ1-3	-	TRBV6-1	CASSGTGGDGNTIYF	TGTGCCAGCAGTGGAACAGGGGGCGATGGAAACACCATATATTTT
TRBD2	TRBJ2-5	few	TRBV15	CATSRDRGGEETQYF	TGTGCCACCAGCAGAGATCGGGGGGGCGAGGAGACCCAGTACTTC
TRBD2	TRBJ2-1	-	TRBV14	CASSPLAGGPNNEQFF	TGTGCCAGCAGCCCGTTAGCGGGAGGACCCAACAATGAGCAGTTCTTC
TRBD1	TRBJ1-1	few	TRBV7-8	CASSSALWTGTEAFF	TGTGCCAGCAGCTCCGCTTTATGGACAGGAACTGAAGCTTTCTTT
-	TRBJ1-2	-	TRBV11-3	CASSLDSIYGYTF	TGTGCCAGCAGCTTAGACAGCATATATGGCTACACCTTC
-	TRBJ1-6	few	TRBV6-1	CASTLRQGRNNSPLHF	TGTGCCAGCACCCTAAGGCAGGGCCGGAATAATTCACCCCTCCACTTT
-	TRBJ2-3	-	TRBV27	CASSSYREGGTQYF	TGTGCCAGCAGTTCCTACAGGGAGGGGGGTACGCAGTATTTT
-	TRBJ2-3	-	TRBV20-1	CSASSTDTQYF	TGCAGTGCTAGTAGCACAGATACGCAGTATTTT
-	TRBJ2-7	once	TRBV18	CASSPAGDEQYF	TGTGCCAGCTCACCAGCAGGGGACGAGCAGTACTTC
-	TRBJ1-4	few	TRBV4-1	CASSQDTGWVEKLFF	TGCGCCAGCAGCCAAGATACGGGGTGGGTTGAAAAACTGTTTTTT
-	TRBJ1-2	-	TRBV6-2/TRBV6-3	CASGGLATGYTF	TGTGCCAGCGGCGGGCTTGCGACTGGCTACACCTTC
TRBD1	TRBJ2-1	-	TRBV5-6	CASSAARDSNNEQFF	TGTGCCAGCAGCGCAGCCCGGGACAGCAACAATGAGCAGTTCTTC
-	TRBJ1-1	few	TRBV12-3/TRBV12-4	CASSRKPPEASEAFF	TGTGCCAGCAGCCGAAAACCCCCAGAGGCCTCTGAAGCTTTCTTT
-	TRBJ1-2	-	TRBV6-1	CASRSTGTNYGYTF	TGTGCCAGCAGGTCAACAGGGACGAACTATGGCTACACCTTC
-	TRBJ2-5	few	TRBV19	CASSMGLQETQYF	TGTGCCAGTAGTATGGGCCTTCAAGAGACCCAGTACTTC
-	TRBJ1-2	-	TRBV27	CASSPARDGGRDGYTF	TGTGCCAGCAGTCCGGCCAGGGACGGGGGGCGGGATGGCTACACCTTC
-	TRBJ2-1	-	TRBV14	CASSEILRSSYNEQFF	TGTGCCAGCAGCGAAATTCTCAGGAGCTCCTACAATGAGCAGTTCTTC
TRBD1	TRBJ1-5	few	TRBV2	CASSEDRGNQPQHF	TGTGCCAGCAGTGAGGACAGGGGAAATCAGCCCCAGCATTTT
TRBD2	TRBJ2-7	-	TRBV20-1	CSATSGRAGGNEQYF	TGCAGTGCTACTAGCGGGAGGGCCGGAGGGAACGAGCAGTACTTC
-	TRBJ1-1	-	TRBV27	CASSYRERNTEAFF	TGTGCCAGCAGCTACAGGGAAAGGAACACTGAAGCTTTCTTT
-	TRBJ1-2	few	TRBV15	CATSQNGQGYTF	TGTGCCACATCACAGAACGGCCAGGGCTACACCTTC
TRBD1	TRBJ1-1	few	TRBV7-9	CASSWDREGEAFF	TGTGCCAGCAGCTGGGACAGGGAGGGTGAAGCTTTCTTT
TRBD2	TRBJ2-2	-	TRBV20-1	CSAKSGTSGHHGELFF	TGCAGTGCTAAATCCGGGACTAGCGGTCACCACGGGGAGCTGTTTTTT
-	TRBJ2-2	few	TRBV4-3	CASSRGDWNTGELFF	TGCGCCAGCAGCCGAGGGGACTGGAACACCGGGGAGCTGTTTTTT
-	TRBJ1-5	-	TRBV5-6	CASSQGTPYSNQPQHF	TGTGCCAGCAGCCAAGGGACACCTTATAGCAATCAGCCCCAGCATTTT
-	TRBJ1-5	-	TRBV6-1	CASRQWGGNQPQHF	TGTGCCAGCAGGCAGTGGGGGGGCAATCAGCCCCAGCATTTT